This T cell receptor (beta chain) originates from a study of T cell repertoires in cytomegalovirus infection. Study background: The authors used CMV epitopes that were HLA-C-restricted (recently identified) and HLA-B-restricted (well studied). Matching HLA type and CMV infection were both indicated by public TCR beta signatures.

The V gene end was trimmed by 6 bases and the J gene end by 0 bases; junction bases not matched to a gene: 4. Germline loops: CDR1 SGHTA, CDR2 FQGNSA. This CDR3 has 15 amino acids. TCRdb itself ran the reads through MiXCR, one entry per CDR3 protein. The profile covers some 480,000 distinct CDR3 sequences, with 33% appearing a single time and roughly 17% taken by the ten largest. This clonotype came up many times. Its matching antigen is unknown. Study-wide findings and caveats: Clonotype analysis showed dominance of the ex vivo response by HLA-C-restricted CMV-specific TCR beta clonotypes. Carriers of CMV and the relevant HLA type were discriminated by public TCR beta frequency.

Sequences were derived from cultured PBMCs, sampled from culture after CMV antigen stimulation. The V call is TRBV7-2, the J call TRBJ1-5; 8 nucleotides match TRBD1. The receptor comes from a human donor in good health (CMV status not recorded). Some clones in this sample may be carry-over from other donors' samples. Here the CDR3 reads CASRRQGISNQPQHF. DNA of the CDR3: TGTGCCAGCAGAAGACAGGGGATTAGCAATCAGCCCCAGCATTTT.